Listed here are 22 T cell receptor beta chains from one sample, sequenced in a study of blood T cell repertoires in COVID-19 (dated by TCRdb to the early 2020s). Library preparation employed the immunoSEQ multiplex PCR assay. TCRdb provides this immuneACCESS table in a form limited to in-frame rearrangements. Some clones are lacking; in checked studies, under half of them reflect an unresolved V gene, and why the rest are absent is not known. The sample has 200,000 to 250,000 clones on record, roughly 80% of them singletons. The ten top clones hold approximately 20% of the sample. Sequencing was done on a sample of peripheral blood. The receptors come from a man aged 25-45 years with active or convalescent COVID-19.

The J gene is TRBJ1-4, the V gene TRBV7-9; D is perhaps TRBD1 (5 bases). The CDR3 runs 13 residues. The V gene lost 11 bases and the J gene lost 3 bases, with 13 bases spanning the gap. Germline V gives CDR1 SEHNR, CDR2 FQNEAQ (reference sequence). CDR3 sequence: CAGKGVANEKLFF. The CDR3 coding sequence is TGTGCCGGGAAAGGGGTGGCTAATGAAAAACTGTTTTTT.

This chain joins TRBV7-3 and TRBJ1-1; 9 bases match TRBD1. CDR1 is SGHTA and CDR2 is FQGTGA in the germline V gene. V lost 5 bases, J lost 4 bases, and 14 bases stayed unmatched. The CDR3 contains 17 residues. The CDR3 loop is CASSPRAGTGFGTEAFF. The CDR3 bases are TGTGCCAGCAGCCCCAGGGCGGGGACAGGGTTCGGCACTGAAGCTTTCTTT.

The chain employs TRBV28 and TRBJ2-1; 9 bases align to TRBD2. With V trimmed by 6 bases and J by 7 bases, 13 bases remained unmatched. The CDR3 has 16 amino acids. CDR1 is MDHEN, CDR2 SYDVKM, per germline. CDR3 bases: TGTGCCAGCAGCTTAGTCCGTATAGCGGGGGCAAATGAGCAGTTCTTC. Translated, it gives CASSLVRIAGANEQFF.

The CDR3 nucleotides read TGTGCCAGTACCAAAAGGGAGAGACAGGGAGCAACCAATGAGCAGTTCTTC. The encoded protein is CASTKRERQGATNEQFF. The V and J genes are TRBV19 and TRBJ2-1; 7 bases are a match to TRBD1. The trim removed 7 bases at V and 6 bases at J, leaving 18 bases unmatched. The CDR3 length is 17 residues. Germline CDR1 reads LNHDA; CDR2 reads SQIVND (reference sequence).

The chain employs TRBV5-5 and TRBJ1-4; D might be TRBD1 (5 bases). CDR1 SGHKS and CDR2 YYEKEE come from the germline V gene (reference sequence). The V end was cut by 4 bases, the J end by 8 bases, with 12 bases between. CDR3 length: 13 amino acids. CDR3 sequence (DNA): TGTGCCAGCAGCCTGGGGACTGCCGAAAAACTGTTTTTT. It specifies CASSLGTAEKLFF.

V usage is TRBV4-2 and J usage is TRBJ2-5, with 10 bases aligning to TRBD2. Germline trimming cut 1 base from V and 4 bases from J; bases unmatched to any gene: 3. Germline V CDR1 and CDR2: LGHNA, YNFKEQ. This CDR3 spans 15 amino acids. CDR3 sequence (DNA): TGTGCCAGCAGCCAAGGGACTAGCGGAACAGAGACCCAGTACTTC. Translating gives CASSQGTSGTETQYF.

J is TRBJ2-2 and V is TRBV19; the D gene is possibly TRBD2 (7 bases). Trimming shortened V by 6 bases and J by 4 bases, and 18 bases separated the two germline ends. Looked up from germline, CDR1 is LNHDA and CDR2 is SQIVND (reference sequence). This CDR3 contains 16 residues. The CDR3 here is CASSRYGGLGTGELFF. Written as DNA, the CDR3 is TGTGCCAGTAGCAGATACGGGGGGCTTGGCACCGGGGAGCTGTTTTTT. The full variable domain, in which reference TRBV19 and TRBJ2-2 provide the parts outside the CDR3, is DGGITQSPKYLFRKEGQNVTLSCEQNLNHDAMYWYRQDPGQGLRLIYYSQIVNDFQKGDIAEGYSVSREKKESFPLTVTSAQKNPTAFYLCASSRYGGLGTGELFFGEGSRLTVL.

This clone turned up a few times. Here the CDR3 reads CASSLFSAGGSPLHF. In nucleotides, the CDR3 is TGTGCCAGCAGCTTATTTTCGGCCGGCGGTTCACCCCTCCACTTT. The V and J genes are TRBV13 and TRBJ1-6; D is uncertain. Germline lookup yields CDR1 PRHDT and CDR2 FYEKMQ (reference sequence). The CDR3 contains 15 residues. V lost 2 bases and J 9 bases, leaving 14 bases between the germline ends.

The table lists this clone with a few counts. In DNA, the CDR3 is TGTGCCAGCACAAGGACAGGGTACAATCAGCCCCAGCATTTT. This gives the protein CASTRTGYNQPQHF. The rearrangement links TRBV28 to TRBJ1-5; 8 bases align to TRBD1. Germline lookup yields CDR1 MDHEN and CDR2 SYDVKM. V was clipped by 7 bases and J by 3 bases; unmatched bases: 5. The CDR3 spans 14 residues.

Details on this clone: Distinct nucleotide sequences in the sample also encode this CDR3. DNA for the CDR3: TGTGCCAGCTCACCACAGGGGGCTAACACCGGGGAGCTGTTTTTT. Amino acid sequence: CASSPQGANTGELFF. This chain joins TRBV18 and TRBJ2-2; TRBD1 agrees at 7 bases. There are 15 residues in the CDR3. Germline lookup yields CDR1 KGHSH and CDR2 LQKENI. V lost 1 base and J lost 2; bases outside the gene matches: 1.

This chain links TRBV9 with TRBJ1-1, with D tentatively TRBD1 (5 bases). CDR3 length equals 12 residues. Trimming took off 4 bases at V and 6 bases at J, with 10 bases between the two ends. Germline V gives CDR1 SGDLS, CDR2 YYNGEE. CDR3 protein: CASSPDRAEAFF. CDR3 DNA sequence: TGTGCCAGCAGCCCCGACAGAGCTGAAGCTTTCTTT.

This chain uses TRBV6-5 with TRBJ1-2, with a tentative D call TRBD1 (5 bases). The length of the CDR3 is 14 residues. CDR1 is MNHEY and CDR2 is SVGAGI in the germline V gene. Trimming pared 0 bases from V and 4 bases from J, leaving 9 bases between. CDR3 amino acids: CASSYSSGGYGYTF. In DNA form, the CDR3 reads TGTGCCAGCAGTTACTCGTCCGGGGGCTATGGCTACACCTTC.

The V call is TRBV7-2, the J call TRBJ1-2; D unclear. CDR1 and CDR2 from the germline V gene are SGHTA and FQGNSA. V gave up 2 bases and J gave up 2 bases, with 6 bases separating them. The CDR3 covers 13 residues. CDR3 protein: CASSLRENYGYTF. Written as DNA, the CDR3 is TGTGCCAGCAGCTTACGGGAGAACTATGGCTACACCTTC.

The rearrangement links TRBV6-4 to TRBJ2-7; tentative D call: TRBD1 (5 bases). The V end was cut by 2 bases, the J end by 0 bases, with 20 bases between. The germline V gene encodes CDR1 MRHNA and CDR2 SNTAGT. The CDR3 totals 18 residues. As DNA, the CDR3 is TGTGCCAGCAGTGACCCTACCGGCCAGGGAACCAGCTCCTACGAGCAGTACTTC. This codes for CASSDPTGQGTSSYEQYF.

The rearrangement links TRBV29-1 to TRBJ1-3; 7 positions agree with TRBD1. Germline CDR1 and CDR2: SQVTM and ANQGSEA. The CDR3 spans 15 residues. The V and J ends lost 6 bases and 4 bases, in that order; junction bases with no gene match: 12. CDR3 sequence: CSVSSDRTTGNTIYF. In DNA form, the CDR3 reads TGCAGCGTCTCCTCGGACAGGACTACAGGAAACACCATATATTTT.

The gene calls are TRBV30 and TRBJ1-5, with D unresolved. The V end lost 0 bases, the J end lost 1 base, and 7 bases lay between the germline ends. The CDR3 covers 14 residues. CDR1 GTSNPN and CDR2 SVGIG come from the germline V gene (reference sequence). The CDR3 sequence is CAWSVTGSNQPQHF. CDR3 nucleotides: TGTGCCTGGAGTGTAACCGGGAGCAATCAGCCCCAGCATTTT.

In nucleotides, the CDR3 is TGCGCCAGCAGTGAAGCGGGCGGGAGGGCCCATGAGCAGTTCTTC. It yields the protein CASSEAGGRAHEQFF. The chain has TRBV10-1 and TRBJ2-1; TRBD2 matches at 9 bases. Germline V gene sequence: CDR1 WNHNN, CDR2 SYGVQD (reference sequence). The CDR3 loop spans 15 amino acids. V lost 3 bases and J lost 8; bases outside the gene matches: 8.

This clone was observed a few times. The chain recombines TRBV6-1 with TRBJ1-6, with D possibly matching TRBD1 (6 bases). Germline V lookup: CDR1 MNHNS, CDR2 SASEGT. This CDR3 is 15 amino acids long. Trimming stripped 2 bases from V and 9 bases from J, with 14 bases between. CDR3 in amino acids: CASSESSSGASPLHF. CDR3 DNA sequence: TGTGCCAGCAGTGAATCTTCTTCAGGGGCTTCACCCCTCCACTTT.

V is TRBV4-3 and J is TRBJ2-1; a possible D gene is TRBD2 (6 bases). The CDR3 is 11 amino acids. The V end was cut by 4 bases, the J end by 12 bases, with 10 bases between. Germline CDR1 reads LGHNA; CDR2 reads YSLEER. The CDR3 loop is CASSRGDSQFF. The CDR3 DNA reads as TGCGCCAGCAGCCGCGGGGACTCGCAGTTCTTC.

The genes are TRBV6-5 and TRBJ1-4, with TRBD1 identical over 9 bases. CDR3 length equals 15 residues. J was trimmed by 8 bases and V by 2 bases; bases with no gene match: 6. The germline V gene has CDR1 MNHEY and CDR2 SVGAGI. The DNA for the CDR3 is TGTGCCAGCAGTTACAGGGACAGGGCCTCAGAAAAACTGTTTTTT. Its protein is CASSYRDRASEKLFF.

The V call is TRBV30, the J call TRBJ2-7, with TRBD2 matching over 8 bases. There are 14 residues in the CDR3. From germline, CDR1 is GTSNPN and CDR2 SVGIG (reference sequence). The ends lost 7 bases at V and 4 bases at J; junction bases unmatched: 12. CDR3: CASSPLSGSYEQYF. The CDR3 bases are TGTGCCTCCTCTCCCTTGAGCGGGAGTTACGAGCAGTACTTC.

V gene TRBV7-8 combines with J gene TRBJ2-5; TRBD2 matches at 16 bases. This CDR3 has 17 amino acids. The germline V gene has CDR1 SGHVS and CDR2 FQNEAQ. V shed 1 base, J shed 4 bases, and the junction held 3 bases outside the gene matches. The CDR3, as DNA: TGTGCCAGCAGCTTAGGAGGGACTAGCGGGGGGGTAGAGACCCAGTACTTC. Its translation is CASSLGGTSGGVETQYF.